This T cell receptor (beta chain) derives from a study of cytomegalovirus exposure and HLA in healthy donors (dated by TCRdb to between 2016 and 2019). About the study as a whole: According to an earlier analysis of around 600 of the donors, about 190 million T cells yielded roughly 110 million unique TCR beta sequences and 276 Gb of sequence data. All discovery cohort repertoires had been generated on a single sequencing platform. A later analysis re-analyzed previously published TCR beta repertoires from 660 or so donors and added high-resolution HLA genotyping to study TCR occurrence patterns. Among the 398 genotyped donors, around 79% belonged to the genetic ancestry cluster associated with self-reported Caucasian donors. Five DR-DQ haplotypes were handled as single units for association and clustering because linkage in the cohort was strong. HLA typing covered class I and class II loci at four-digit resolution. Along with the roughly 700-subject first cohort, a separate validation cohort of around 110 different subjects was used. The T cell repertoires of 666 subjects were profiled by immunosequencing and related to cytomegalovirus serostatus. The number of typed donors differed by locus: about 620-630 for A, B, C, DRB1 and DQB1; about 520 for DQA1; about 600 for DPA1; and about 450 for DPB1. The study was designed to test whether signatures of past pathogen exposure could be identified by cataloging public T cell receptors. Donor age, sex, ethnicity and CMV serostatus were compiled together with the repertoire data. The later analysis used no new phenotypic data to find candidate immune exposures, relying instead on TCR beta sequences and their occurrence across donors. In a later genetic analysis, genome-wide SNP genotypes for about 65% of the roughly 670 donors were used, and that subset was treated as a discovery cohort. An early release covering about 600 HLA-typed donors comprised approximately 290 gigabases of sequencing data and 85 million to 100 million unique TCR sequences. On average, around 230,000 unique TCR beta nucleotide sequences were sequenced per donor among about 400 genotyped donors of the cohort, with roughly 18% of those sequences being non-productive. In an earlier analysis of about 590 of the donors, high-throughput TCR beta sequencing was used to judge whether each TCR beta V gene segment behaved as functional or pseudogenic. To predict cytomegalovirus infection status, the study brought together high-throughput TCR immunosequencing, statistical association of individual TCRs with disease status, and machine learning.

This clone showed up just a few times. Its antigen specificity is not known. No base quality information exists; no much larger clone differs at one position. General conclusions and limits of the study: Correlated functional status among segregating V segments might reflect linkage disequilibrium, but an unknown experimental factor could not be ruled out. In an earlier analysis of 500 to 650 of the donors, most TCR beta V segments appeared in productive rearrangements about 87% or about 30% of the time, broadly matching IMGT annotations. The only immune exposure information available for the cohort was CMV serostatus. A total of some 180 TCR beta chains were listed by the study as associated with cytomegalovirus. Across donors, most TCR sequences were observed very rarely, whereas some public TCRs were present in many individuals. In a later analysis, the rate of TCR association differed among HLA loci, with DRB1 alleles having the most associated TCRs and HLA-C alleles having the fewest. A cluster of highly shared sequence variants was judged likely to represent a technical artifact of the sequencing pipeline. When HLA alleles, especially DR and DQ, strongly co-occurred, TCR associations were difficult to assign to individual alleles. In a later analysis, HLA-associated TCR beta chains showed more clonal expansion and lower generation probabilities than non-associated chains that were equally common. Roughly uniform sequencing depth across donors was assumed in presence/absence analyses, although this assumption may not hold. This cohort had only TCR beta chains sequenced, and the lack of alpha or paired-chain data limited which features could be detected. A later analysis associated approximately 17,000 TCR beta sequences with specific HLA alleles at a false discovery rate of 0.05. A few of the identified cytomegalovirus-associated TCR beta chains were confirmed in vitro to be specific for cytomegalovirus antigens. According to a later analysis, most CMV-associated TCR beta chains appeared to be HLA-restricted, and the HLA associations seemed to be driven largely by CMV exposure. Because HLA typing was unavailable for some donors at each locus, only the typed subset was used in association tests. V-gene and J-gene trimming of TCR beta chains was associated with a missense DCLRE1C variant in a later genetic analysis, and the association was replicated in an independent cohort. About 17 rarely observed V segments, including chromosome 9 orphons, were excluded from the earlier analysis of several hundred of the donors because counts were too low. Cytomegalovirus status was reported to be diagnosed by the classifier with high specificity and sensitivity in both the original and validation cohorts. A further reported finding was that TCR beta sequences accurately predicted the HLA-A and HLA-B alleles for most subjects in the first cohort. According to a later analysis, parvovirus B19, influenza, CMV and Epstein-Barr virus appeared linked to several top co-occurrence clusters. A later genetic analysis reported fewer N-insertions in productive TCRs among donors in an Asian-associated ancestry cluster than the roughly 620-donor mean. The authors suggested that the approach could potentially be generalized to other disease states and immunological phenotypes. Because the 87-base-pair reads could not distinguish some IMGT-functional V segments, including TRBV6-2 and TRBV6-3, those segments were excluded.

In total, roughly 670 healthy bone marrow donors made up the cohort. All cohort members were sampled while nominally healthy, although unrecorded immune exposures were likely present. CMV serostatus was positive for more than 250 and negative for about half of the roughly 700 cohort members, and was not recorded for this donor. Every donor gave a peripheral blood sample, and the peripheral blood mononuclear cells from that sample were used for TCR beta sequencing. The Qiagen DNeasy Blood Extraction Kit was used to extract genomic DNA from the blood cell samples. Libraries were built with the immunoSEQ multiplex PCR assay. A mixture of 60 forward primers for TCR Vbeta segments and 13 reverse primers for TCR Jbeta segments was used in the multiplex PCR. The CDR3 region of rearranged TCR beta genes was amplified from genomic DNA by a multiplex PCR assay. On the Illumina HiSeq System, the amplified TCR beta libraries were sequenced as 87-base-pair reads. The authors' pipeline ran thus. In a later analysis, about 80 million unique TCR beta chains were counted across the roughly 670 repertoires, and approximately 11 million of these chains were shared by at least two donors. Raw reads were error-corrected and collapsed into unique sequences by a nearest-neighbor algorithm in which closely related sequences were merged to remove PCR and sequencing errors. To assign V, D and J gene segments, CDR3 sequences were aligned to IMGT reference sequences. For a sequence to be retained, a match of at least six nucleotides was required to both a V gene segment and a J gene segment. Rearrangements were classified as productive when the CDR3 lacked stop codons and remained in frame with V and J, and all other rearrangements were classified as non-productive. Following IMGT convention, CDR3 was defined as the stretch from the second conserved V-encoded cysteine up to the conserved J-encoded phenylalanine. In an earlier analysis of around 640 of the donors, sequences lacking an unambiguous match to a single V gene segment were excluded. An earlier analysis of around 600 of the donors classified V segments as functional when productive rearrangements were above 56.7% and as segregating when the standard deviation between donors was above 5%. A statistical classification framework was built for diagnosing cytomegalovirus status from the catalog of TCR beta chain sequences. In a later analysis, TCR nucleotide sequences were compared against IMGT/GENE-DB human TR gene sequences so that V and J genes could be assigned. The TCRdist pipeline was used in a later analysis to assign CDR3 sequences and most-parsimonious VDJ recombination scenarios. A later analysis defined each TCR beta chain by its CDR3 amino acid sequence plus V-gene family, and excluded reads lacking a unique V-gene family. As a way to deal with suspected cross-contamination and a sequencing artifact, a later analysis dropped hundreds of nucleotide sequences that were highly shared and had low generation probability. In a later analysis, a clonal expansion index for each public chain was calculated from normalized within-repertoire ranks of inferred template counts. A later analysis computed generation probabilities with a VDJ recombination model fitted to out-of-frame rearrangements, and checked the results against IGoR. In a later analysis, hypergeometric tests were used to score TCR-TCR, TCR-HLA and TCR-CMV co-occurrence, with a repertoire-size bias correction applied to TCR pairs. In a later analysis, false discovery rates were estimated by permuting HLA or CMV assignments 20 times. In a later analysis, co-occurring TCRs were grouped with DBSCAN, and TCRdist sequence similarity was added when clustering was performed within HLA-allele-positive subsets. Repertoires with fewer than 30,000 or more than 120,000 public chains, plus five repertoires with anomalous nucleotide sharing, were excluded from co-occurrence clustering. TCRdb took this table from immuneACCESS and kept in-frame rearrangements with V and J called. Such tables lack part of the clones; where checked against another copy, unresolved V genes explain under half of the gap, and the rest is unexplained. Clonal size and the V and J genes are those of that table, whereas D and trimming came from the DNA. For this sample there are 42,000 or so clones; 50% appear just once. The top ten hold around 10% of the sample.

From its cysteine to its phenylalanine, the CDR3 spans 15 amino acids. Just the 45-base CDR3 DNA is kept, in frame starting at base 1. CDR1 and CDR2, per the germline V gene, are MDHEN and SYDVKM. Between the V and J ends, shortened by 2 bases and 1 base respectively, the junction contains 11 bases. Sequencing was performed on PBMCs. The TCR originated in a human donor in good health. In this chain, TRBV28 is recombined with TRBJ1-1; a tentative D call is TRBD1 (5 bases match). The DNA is TGTGCCAGCAGTTTAGGACATAGTTGGAACACTGAAGCTTTCTTT. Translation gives CASSLGHSWNTEAFF.